The 3 T cell receptor beta chains below come from one sample, sequenced in a study of shared clonotypes between healthy human individuals. Measured with immunoSEQ multiplex PCR; TCRdb has only the in-frame clones, and not every one. The sample includes roughly 2,500,000 clones, 93% seen only once; the top ten take roughly 0.36%. Sequencing input: naive CD4+ T cells from PBMCs. Subset described: CD45RA+ positively selected. The receptors stem from a man aged 18-30 years in good health. Some clones in this sample may be carry-over from other donors' samples.

This clone was recorded once. The same CDR3 arises from other DNA sequences in this sample as well. This chain connects TRBV10-3 to TRBJ2-7; 7 bases match TRBD1. V trimming: 6 bases; J trimming: 5 bases; junction bases outside the gene matches: 7. This CDR3 is built from 13 residues. Germline loops: CDR1 ENHRY, CDR2 SYGVKD. The CDR3 DNA sequence: TGTGCCATCAGGAAGACAGGGCCCGACGAGCAGTACTTC. This codes for CAIRKTGPDEQYF.

As for this clone: In the same sample, other DNA sequences code for this CDR3. CDR3 sequence (DNA): TGTGCCAGCAGCTCAGGGACTAGCGGTAACACCGGGGAGCTGTTTTTT. It yields the protein CASSSGTSGNTGELFF. This chain connects TRBV5-4 to TRBJ2-2; 11 positions match TRBD2. V lost 3 bases, J lost 2 bases, and 3 bases stayed unmatched. This CDR3 region has 16 residues. Germline CDR1 and CDR2: SGHNT and YYREEE (reference sequence).

V and J are TRBV6-5 and TRBJ1-2, with D perhaps TRBD1 (5 bases). The V end lost 8 bases, the J end lost 8 bases, and 12 bases lay between the germline ends. The CDR3 spans 11 residues. CDR1 is MNHEY and CDR2 is SVGAGI in the germline V gene. CDR3 sequence (DNA): TGTGCCAGCCGCTTTGAGGGGGGCTACACCTTC. Amino acid sequence: CASRFEGGYTF.